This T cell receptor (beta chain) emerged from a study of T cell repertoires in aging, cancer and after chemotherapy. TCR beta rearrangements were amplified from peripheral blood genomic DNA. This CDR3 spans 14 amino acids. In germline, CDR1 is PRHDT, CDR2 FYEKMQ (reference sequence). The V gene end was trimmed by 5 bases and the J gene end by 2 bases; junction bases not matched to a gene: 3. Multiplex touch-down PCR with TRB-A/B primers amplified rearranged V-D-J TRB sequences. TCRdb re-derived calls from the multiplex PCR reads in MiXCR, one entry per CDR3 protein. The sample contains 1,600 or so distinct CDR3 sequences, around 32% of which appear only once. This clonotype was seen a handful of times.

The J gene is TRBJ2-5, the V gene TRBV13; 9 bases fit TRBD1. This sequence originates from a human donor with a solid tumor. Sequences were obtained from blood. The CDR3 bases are TGTGCCAGCAGCCCCGGGACAGGGCAAGAGACCCAGTACTTC. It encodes CASSPGTGQETQYF.